The clone carrying this T cell receptor beta chain was recorded at least ten times. The CDR3 is made up of 14 amino acids. After removal of 6 bases from V and 3 bases from J, the junction contained 7 bases not matched to a gene. The germline V gene has CDR1 MNHEY and CDR2 SMNVEV (reference sequence). TCRdb passed the RT-PCR reads through MiXCR, listing each CDR3 protein once. The table lists fewer than 800,000 distinct CDR3 sequences, approximately 15% of them singletons. The sequence was obtained from a female donor in good health, serving as a healthy control. V gene TRBV27 combines with J gene TRBJ2-7; 8 bases are a match to TRBD1. The sequencing sample was made of memory CD4+ T cells from blood. CDR3 region: CASSRTGMGYEQYF. In DNA form, the CDR3 reads TGTGCCAGCAGCAGGACAGGGATGGGCTACGAGCAGTACTTC.